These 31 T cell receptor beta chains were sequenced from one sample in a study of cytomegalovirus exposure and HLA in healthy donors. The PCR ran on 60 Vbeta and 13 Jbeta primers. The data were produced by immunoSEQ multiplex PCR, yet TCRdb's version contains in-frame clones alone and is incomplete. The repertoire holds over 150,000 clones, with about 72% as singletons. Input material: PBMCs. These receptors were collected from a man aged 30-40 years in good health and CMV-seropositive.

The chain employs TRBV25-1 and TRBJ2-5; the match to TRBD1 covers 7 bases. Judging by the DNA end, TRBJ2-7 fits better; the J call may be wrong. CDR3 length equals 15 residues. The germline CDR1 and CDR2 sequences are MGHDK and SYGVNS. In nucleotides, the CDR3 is TGTGCCAGCAGTGAACCCGGGACAGCCCCCTACGAGCAGTACTTC. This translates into CASSEPGTAPYEQYF.

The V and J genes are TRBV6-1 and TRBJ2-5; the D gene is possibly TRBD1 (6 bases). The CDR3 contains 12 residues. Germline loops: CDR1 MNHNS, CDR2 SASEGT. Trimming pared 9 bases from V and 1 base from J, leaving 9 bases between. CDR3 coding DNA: TGTGCCAGTGGACAGCCCCAAGAGACCCAGTACTTC. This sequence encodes CASGQPQETQYF.

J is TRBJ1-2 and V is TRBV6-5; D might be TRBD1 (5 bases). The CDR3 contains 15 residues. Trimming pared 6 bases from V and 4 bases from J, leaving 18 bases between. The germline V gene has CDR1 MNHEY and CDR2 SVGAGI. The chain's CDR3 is CASSRSDTRPYGYTF. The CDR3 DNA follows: TGTGCCAGCAGCCGGTCGGACACCCGGCCCTATGGCTACACCTTC.

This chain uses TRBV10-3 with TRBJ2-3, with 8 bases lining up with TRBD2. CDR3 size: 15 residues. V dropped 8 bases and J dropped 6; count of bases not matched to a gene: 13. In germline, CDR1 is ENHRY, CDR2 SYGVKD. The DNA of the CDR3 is TGTGCCATCTCCCTCCCCAGCGGGGGTTGGGATACGCAGTATTTT. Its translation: CAISLPSGGWDTQYF.

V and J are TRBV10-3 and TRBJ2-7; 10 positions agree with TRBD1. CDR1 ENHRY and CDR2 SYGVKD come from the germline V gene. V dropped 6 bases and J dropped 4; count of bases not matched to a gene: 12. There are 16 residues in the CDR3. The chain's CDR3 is CAIRGTGALREYEQYF. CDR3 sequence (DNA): TGTGCCATCAGGGGGACAGGGGCGCTTCGGGAATACGAGCAGTACTTC.

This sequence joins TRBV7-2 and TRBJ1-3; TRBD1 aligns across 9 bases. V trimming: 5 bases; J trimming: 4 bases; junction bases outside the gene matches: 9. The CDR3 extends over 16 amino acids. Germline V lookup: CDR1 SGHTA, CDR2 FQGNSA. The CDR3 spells CASSQKQGARGNTIYF. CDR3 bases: TGTGCCAGCAGCCAAAAACAGGGGGCGCGGGGAAACACCATATATTTT.

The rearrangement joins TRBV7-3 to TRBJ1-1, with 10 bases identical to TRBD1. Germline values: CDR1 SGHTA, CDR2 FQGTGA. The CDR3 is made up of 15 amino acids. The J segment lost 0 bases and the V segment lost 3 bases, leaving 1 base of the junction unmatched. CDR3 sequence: CASSLGQGLNTEAFF. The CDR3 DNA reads TGTGCCAGCAGCTTGGGACAGGGGCTGAACACTGAAGCTTTCTTT.

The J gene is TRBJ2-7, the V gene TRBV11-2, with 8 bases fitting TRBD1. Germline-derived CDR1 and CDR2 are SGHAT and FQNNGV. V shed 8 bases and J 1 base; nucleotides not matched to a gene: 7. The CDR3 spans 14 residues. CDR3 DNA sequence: TGTGCCAGCCGCGAGGACAGGGATTCCTACGAGCAGTACTTC. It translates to CASREDRDSYEQYF.

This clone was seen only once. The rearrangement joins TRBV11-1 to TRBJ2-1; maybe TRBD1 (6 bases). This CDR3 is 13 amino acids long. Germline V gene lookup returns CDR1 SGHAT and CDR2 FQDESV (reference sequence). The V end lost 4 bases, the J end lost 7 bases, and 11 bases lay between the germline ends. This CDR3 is CASSSWTVNEQFF. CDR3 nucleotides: TGTGCCAGCAGCTCGTGGACAGTGAATGAGCAGTTCTTC.

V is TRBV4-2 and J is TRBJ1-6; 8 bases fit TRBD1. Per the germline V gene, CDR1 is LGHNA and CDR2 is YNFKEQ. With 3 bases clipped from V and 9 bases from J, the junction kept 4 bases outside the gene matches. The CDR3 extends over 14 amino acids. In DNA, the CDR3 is TGTGCCAGCAGCCAGGACAGGGAACGTTCACCCCTCCACTTT. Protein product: CASSQDRERSPLHF.

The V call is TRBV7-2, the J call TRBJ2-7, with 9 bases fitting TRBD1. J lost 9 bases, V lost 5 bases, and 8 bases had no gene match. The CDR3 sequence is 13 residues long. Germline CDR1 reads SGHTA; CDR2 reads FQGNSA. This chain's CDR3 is CASSPWDRDVQYF. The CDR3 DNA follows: TGTGCCAGCAGCCCATGGGACAGGGATGTGCAGTACTTC.

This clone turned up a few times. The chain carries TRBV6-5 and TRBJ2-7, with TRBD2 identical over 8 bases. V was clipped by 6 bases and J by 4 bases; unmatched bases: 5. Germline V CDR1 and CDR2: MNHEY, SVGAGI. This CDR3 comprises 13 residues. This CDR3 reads CASSNRGGYEQYF. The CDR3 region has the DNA TGTGCCAGCAGCAACCGGGGGGGTTACGAGCAGTACTTC.

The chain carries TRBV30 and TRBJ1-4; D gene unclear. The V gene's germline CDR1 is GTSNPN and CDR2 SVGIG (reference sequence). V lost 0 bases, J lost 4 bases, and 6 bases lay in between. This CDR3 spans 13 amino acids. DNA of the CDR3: TGTGCCTGGAGTGTTCAGTTTAATGAAAAACTGTTTTTT. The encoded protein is CAWSVQFNEKLFF.

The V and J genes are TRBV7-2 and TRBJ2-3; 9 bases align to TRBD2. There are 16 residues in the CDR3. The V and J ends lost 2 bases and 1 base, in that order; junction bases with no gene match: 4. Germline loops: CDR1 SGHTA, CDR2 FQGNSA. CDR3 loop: CASSLTQRGGTDTQYF. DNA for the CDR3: TGTGCCAGCAGCTTAACCCAGCGGGGGGGCACAGATACGCAGTATTTT.

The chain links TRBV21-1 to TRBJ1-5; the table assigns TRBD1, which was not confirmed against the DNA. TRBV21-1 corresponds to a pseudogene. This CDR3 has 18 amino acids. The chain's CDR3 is CASSNLWSSDRDNQPQHF. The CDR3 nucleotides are TGTGCCAGCAGCAATCTTTGGTCCTCCGACAGGGACAATCAGCCCCAGCATTTT.

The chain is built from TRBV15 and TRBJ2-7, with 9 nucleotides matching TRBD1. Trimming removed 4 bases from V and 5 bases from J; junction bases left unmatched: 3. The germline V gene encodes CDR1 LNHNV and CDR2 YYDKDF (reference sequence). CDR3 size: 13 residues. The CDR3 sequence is CATSTGQGDEQYF. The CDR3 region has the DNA TGTGCCACCAGCACGGGACAGGGCGACGAGCAGTACTTC.

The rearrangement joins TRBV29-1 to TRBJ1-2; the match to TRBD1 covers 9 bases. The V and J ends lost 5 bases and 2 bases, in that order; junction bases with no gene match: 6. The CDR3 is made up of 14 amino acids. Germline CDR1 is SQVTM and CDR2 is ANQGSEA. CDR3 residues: CSVRTGAANYGYTF. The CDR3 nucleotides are TGCAGCGTTCGGACAGGGGCGGCAAACTATGGCTACACCTTC.

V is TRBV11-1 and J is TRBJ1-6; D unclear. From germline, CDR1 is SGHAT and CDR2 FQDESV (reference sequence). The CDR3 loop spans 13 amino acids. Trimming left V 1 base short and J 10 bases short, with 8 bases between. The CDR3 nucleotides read TGTGCCAGCAGCTTAGTGACATACTCACCCCTCCACTTT. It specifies CASSLVTYSPLHF. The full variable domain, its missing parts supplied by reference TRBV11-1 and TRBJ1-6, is EAEVAQSPRYKITEKSQAVAFWCDPISGHATLYWYRQILGQGPELLVQFQDESVVDDSQLPKDRFSAERLKGVDSTLKIQPAELGDSAMYLCASSLVTYSPLHFGNGTRLTVT.

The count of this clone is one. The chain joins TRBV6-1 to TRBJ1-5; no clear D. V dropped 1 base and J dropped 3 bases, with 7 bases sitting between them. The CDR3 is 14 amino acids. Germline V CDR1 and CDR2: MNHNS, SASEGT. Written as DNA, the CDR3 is TGTGCCAGCAGTGAAGAGCCAATCAATCAGCCCCAGCATTTT. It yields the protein CASSEEPINQPQHF.

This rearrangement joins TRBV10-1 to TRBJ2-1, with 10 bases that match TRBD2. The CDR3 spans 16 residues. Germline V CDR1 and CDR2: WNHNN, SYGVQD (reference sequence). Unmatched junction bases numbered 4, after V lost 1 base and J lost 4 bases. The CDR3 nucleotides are TGCGCCAGCAGTGAGTTCACTAGCGGGGTATACAATGAGCAGTTCTTC. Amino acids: CASSEFTSGVYNEQFF.

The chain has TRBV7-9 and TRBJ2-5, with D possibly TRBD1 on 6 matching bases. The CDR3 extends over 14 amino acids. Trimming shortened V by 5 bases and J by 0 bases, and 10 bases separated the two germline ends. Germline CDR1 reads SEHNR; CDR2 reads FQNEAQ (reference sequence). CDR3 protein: CASSPDRNQETQYF. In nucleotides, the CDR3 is TGTGCCAGCAGCCCCGACAGGAACCAAGAGACCCAGTACTTC.

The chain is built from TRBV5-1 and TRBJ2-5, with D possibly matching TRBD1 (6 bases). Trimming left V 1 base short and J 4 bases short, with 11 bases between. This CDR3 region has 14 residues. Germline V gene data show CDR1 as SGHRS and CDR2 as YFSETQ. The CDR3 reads CASSLSGVRETQYF. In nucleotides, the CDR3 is TGCGCCAGCAGCTTGTCAGGGGTCAGAGAGACCCAGTACTTC.

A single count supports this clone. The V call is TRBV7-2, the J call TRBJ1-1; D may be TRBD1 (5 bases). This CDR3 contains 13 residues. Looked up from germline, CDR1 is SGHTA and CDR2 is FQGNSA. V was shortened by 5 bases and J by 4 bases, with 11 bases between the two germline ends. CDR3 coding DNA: TGTGCCAGCAGCGATCACGGGGGCACTGAAGCTTTCTTT. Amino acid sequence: CASSDHGGTEAFF.

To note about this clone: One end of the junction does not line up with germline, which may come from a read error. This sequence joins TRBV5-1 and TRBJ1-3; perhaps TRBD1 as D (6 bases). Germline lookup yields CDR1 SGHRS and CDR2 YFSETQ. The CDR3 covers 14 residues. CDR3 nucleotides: TGCGCCAGCAGCTTGGGGACAGATGGAAGCACCATATATTTT. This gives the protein CASSLGTDGSTIYF.

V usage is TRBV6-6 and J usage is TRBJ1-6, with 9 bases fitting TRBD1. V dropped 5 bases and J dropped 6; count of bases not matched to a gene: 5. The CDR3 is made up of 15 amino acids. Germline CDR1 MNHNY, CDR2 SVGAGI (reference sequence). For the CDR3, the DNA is TGTGCCAGCAGTACCGGGACAGGGTTTAATTCACCCCTCCACTTT. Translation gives CASSTGTGFNSPLHF.

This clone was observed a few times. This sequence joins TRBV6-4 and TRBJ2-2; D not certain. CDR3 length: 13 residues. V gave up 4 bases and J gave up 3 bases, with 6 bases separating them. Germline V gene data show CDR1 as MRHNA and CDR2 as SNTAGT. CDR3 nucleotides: TGTGCCAGCAGTGGTGAGGACACCGGGGAGCTGTTTTTT. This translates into CASSGEDTGELFF.

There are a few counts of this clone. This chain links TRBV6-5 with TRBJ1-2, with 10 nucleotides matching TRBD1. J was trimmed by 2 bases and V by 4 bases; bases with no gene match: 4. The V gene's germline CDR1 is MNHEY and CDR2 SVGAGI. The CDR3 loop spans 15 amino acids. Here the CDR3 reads CASSFRDRGNYGYTF. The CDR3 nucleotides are TGTGCCAGCAGTTTCCGGGACAGGGGAAACTATGGCTACACCTTC.

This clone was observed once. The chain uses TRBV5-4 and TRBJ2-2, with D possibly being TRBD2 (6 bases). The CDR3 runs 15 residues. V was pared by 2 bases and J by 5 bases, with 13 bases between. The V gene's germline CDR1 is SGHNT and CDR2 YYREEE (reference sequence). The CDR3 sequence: CASSFRGSGTGELFF. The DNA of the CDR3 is TGTGCCAGCAGCTTCCGGGGGTCGGGGACCGGGGAGCTGTTTTTT. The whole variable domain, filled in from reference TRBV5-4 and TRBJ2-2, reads ETGVTQSPTHLIKTRGQQVTLRCSSQSGHNTVSWYQQALGQGPQFIFQYYREEENGRGNFPPRFSGLQFPNYSSELNVNALELDDSALYLCASSFRGSGTGELFFGEGSRLTVL.

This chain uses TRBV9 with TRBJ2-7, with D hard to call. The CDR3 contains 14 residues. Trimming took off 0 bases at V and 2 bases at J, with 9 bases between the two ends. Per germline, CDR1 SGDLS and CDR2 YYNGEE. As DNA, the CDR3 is TGTGCCAGCAGCGTAGCTGAGGTGACCTACGAGCAGTACTTC. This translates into CASSVAEVTYEQYF.

The chain's CDR3 is CASRAIQGITDTQYF. CDR3 sequence (DNA): TGTGCCAGCAGGGCGATACAGGGGATCACAGATACGCAGTATTTT. The rearrangement joins TRBV2 to TRBJ2-3; the match to TRBD1 covers 7 bases. CDR1 is SNHLY and CDR2 is FYNNEI in the germline V gene. The CDR3 runs to 15 residues. V lost 6 bases to trimming and J lost 2 bases; unmatched junction nucleotides: 8.

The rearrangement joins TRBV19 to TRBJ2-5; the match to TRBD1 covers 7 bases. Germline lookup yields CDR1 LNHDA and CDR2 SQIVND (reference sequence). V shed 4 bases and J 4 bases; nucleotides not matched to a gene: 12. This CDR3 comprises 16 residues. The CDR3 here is CASSNGWKGAGETQYF. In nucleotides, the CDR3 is TGTGCCAGTAGTAACGGCTGGAAGGGGGCGGGAGAGACCCAGTACTTC.